This TCR beta chain was captured in a study of cytomegalovirus exposure and HLA in healthy donors. Study context: Among about 179 million T cells, an earlier analysis found 95 million to 140 million unique TCR beta sequences.

Healthy bone marrow donors supplied every sample. Study observations and caveats: An analysis done earlier found most TCR beta V segments productive about 90% or about 30% of the time.

With respect to this clone: What it recognizes is unknown.

The germline CDR1 and CDR2 sequences are DFQATT and SNEGSKA (reference sequence). The CDR3 has 11 amino acids. V was shortened by 3 bases and J by 6 bases, with 8 bases between the two germline ends. PCR amplification relied on 60 Vbeta primers (plus 13 Jbeta primers). Sequencing was performed with immunoSEQ multiplex PCR; in TCRdb, only in-frame clones are kept and a portion is missing. The table records about 150,000 clones, about four fifths of them present only once. Sequenced: PBMCs. V usage is TRBV20-1 and J usage is TRBJ1-2; TRBD1 is a possible D gene (5 bases). This sequence originates from a man under 40 in good health and CMV-seropositive. The CDR3, as DNA: TGCAGTGCTAGGGGACTTGATGGCTACACCTTC. It yields the protein CSARGLDGYTF.